The sequence of this T cell receptor (beta chain) was determined in a study of identical twins. This clonotype was recorded a few times. V gave up 2 bases and J gave up 4 bases, with 7 bases separating them. Per germline, CDR1 SEHNR and CDR2 FQNEAQ (reference sequence). This CDR3 contains 13 residues. TCRdb recomputed calls from the 5' RACE reads with MiXCR, one row per CDR3 protein. This table has about 240,000 distinct CDR3 sequences, 7.5% appearing once. This same sample was also taken into another study, of yellow fever vaccine responses in identical twins.

The chain combines TRBV7-9 with TRBJ2-3; D gene unclear. The sequence came from a young woman in good health. Sample: CD8+ T cells sorted from blood. CDR3 amino acids: CASSLRAADTQYF. The DNA of the CDR3 is TGTGCCAGCAGCTTAAGGGCCGCAGATACGCAGTATTTT.